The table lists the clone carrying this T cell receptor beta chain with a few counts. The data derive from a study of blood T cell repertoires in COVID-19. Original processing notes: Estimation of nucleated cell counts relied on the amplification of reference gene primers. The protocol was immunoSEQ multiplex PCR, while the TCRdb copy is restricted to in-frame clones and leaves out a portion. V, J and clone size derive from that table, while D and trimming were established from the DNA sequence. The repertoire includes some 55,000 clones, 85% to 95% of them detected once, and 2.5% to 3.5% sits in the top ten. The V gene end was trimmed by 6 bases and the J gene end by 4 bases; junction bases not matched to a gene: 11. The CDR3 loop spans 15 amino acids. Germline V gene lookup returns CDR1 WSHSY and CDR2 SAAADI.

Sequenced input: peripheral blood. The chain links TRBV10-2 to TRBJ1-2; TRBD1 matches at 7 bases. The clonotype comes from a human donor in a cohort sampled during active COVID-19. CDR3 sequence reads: CASRPMPGQIYGYTF. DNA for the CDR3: TGCGCCAGCAGACCAATGCCGGGACAGATCTATGGCTACACCTTC.